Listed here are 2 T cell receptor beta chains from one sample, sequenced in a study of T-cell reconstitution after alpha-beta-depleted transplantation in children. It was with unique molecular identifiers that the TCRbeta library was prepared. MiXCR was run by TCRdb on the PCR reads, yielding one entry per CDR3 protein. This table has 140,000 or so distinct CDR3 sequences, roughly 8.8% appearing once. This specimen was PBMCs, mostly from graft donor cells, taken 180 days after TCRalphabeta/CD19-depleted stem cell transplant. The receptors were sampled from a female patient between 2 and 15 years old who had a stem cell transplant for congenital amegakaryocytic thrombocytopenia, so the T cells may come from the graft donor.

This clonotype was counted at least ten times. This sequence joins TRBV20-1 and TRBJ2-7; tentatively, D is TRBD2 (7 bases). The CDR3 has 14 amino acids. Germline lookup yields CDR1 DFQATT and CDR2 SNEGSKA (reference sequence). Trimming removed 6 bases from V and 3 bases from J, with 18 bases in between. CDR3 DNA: TGCAGTGCCCGAAGGGGGGGCTACGGCTACGAGCAGTACTTC. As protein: CSARRGGYGYEQYF.

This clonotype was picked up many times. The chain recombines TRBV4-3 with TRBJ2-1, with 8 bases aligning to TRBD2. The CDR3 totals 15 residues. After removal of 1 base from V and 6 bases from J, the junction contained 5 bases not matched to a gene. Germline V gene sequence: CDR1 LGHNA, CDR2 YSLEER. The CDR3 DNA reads TGCGCCAGCAGCCAAGTACTAGCGGTGTCCAATGAGCAGTTCTTC. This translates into CASSQVLAVSNEQFF.